Listed here are 4 T cell receptor beta chains from one sample, sequenced in a study of blood T cell repertoires in COVID-19. The assay was immunoSEQ multiplex PCR, and TCRdb's table has in-frame clones only and misses some. The profile shows 200,000 to 250,000 clones, just over 85% of them singletons. The sequencing input was peripheral blood. The receptors come from a man older than 75 with acute or convalescent COVID-19.

The chain joins TRBV7-2 to TRBJ1-5; D not certain. The CDR3 length is 13 residues. Germline loops: CDR1 SGHTA, CDR2 FQGNSA. The germline V and J ends were trimmed by 5 bases and 5 bases, with 10 bases remaining between them. The CDR3 region has the DNA TGTGCCAGCAGCCCCTCCGGGGATCAGCCCCAGCATTTT. It translates to CASSPSGDQPQHF.

The chain couples TRBV5-1 to TRBJ2-7, with 10 bases that match TRBD2. Germline assignment: CDR1 SGHRS and CDR2 YFSETQ. The CDR3 is 16 amino acids. Trimming cost V 4 bases and J 0 bases; bases outside gene matches: 7. CDR3 DNA sequence: TGCGCCAGCAGCCCACCACTAGCGGGGCCCTCCTACGAGCAGTACTTC. Translating it yields CASSPPLAGPSYEQYF.

The chain employs TRBV24-1 and TRBJ2-1, with D possibly matching TRBD2 (6 bases). Trimming cost V 1 base and J 7 bases, with 13 bases left between them. The CDR3 consists of 15 residues. Germline V gene sequence: CDR1 KGHDR, CDR2 SFDVKD. CDR3 sequence reads: CATSDFLASVNEQFF. The CDR3 region has the DNA TGTGCCACCAGTGATTTTTTGGCTAGCGTGAATGAGCAGTTCTTC.

This clone was observed once. The rearrangement uses TRBV6-6 and TRBJ1-3, with D possibly matching TRBD1 (5 bases). Trimming shortened V by 0 bases and J by 5 bases, and 8 bases separated the two germline ends. The CDR3 sequence is 14 residues long. Germline CDR1 and CDR2: MNHNY and SVGAGI (reference sequence). The CDR3 DNA reads TGTGCCAGCAGTTACTCACAGGCCAGAAACACCATATATTTT. Translation gives CASSYSQARNTIYF.